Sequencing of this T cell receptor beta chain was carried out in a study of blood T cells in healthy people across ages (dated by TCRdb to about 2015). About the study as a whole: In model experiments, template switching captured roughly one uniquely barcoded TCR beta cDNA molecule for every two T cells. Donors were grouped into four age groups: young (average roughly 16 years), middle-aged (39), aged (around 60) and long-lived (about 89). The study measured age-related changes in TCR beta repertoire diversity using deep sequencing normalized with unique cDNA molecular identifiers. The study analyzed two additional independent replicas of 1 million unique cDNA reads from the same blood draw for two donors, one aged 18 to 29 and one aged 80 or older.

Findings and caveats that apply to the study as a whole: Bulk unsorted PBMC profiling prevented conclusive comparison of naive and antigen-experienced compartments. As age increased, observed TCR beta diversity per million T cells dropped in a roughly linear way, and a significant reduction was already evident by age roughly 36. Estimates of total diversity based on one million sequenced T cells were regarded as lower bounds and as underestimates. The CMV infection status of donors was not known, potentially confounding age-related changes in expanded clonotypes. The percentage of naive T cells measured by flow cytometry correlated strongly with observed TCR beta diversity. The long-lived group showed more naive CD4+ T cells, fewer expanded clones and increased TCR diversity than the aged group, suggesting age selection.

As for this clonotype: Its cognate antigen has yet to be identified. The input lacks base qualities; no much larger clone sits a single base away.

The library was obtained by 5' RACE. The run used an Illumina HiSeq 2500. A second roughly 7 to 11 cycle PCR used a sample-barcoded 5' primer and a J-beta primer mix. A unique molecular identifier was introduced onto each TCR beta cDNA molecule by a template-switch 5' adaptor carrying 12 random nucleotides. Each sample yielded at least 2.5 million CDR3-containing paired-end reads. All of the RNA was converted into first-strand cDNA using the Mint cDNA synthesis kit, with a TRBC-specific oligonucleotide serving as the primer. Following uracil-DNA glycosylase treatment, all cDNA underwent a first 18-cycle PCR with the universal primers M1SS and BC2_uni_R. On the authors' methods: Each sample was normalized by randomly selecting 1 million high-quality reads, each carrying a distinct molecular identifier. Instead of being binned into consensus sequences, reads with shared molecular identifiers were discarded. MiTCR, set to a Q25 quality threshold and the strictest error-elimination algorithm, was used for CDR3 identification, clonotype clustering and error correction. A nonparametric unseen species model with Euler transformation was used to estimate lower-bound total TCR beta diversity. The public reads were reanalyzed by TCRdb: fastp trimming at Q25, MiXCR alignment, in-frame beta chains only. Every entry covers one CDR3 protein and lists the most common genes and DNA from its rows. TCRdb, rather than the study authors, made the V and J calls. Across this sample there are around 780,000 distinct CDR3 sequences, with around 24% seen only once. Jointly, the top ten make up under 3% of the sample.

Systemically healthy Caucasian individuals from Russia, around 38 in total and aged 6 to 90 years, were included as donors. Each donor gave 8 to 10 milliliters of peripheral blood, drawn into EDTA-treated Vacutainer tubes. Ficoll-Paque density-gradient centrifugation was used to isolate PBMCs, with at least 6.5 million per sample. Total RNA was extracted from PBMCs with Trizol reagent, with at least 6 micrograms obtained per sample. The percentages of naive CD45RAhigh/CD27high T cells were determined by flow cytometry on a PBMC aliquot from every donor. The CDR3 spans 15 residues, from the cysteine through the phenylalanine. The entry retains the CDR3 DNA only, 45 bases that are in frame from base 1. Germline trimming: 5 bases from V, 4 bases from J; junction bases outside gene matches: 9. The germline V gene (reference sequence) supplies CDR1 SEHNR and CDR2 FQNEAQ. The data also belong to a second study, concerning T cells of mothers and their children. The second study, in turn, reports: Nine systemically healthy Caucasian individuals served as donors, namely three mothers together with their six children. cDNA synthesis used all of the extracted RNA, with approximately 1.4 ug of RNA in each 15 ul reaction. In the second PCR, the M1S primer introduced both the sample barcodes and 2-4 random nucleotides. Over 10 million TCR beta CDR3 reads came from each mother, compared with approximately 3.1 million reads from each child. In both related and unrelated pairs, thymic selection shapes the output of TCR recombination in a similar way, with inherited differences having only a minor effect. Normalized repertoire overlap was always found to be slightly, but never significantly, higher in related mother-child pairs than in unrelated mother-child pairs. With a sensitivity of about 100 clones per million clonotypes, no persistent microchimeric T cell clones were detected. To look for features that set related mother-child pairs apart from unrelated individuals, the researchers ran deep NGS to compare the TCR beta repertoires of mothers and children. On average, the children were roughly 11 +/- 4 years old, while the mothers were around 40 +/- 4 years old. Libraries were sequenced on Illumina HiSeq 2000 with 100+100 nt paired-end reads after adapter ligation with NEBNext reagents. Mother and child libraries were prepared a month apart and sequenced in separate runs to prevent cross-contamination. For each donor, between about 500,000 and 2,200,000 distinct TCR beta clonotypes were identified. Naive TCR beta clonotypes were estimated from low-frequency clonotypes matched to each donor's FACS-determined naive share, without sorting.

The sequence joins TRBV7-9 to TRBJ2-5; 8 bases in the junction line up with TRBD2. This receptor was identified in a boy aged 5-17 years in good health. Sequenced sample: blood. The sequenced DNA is TGTGCCAGCAGCCAGGCAGCGGGGGCCGGAGAGACCCAGTACTTC. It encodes CASSQAAGAGETQYF.